This TCR beta chain was sequenced in a study of technical replicates of blood from several donors. Profiled with immunoSEQ multiplex PCR; TCRdb holds only in-frame clones, not every one. The sample lists under 110,000 clones; roughly 95% were seen once. The receptor comes from a human donor in good health. The specimen sequenced was T cells isolated from PBMCs.

The CDR3 region has the DNA TGTGCCAGCGCACGGGGGGGCACTAACTATGGCTACACCTTC. Translated: CASARGGTNYGYTF. V and J are TRBV27 and TRBJ1-2; maybe TRBD1 (6 bases). Trimming removed 8 bases from V and 0 bases from J, with 13 bases in between. CDR3 size: 14 residues. The V gene's germline CDR1 is MNHEY and CDR2 SMNVEV (reference sequence).